These T cell receptor beta chains were read from a single sample in a study of T cell changes during pregnancy in multiple sclerosis. Sequenced by immunoSEQ multiplex PCR; TCRdb stores in-frame clones only, minus some. Among about 89,000 clones listed, over 85% were seen once. The material sequenced was peripheral blood, taken after pregnancy. The receptor set was obtained from a female donor in good health, enrolled as a control in a pregnancy study. The CDR3 runs from the conserved cysteine through the conserved F or W. The D gene is left open where the match is weak. The listing skips clone size in some rows; elsewhere it reads once, few, many or a size class.

j_gene,v_gene,d_gene,abundance,CDR3aa,CDR3nt
TRBJ1-4,TRBV28,-,once,CASSYPGTNEKLFF,TGTGCCAGCAGTTACCCGGGTACTAATGAAAAACTGTTTTTT
TRBJ2-7,TRBV27,-,-,CASGPPVSSYEQYF,TGTGCCAGCGGGCCCCCGGTAAGCTCCTACGAGCAGTACTTC
TRBJ2-7,TRBV27,TRBD2,-,CASSLYPSGAYEQYF,TGTGCCAGCAGTTTATACCCTAGCGGAGCCTACGAGCAGTACTTC
TRBJ1-2,TRBV6-5,-,-,CASSYSLGADYGYTF,TGTGCCAGCAGTTACTCACTGGGGGCAGACTATGGCTACACCTTC
TRBJ2-2,TRBV28,TRBD2,-,CASSPLGLAGEGGELFF,TGTGCCAGCAGCCCCCTGGGGCTAGCGGGAGAGGGCGGGGAGCTGTTTTTT
TRBJ2-5,TRBV6-9,TRBD2,-,CASSYSRGGRRKETQYF,TGTGCCAGCAGTTATTCGCGGGGGGGGAGGCGAAAAGAGACCCAGTACTTC
TRBJ2-7,TRBV5-6,TRBD2,-,CASSLMGLAGESSYEQYF,TGTGCCAGCAGCTTGATGGGACTAGCGGGCGAAAGTTCCTACGAGCAGTACTTC
TRBJ2-3,TRBV6-1,-,-,CASSEGRGDTQYF,TGTGCCAGCAGTGAGGGCAGGGGCGATACGCAGTATTTT
TRBJ2-1,TRBV4-1,TRBD2,-,CASSQSRLAGPSQASYNEQFF,TGCGCCAGCAGCCAATCCAGACTAGCGGGCCCCTCTCAGGCCTCCTACAATGAGCAGTTCTTC
TRBJ1-1,TRBV19,TRBD1,-,CASSPTRDRVSEAFF,TGTGCCAGTAGCCCTACCCGGGACAGGGTCTCCGAAGCTTTCTTT
TRBJ1-2,TRBV5-4,TRBD1,-,CASSPGQGAGLGYGYTF,TGTGCCAGCAGCCCCGGACAGGGGGCCGGCCTCGGCTATGGCTACACCTTC
TRBJ1-5,TRBV10-3,-,-,CAIRGEGRGQPQHF,TGTGCCATCAGGGGTGAGGGGAGGGGTCAGCCCCAGCATTTT
TRBJ1-2,TRBV7-9,-,-,CASSSNRFYGYTF,TGTGCCAGCAGTTCAAACAGATTCTATGGCTACACCTTC